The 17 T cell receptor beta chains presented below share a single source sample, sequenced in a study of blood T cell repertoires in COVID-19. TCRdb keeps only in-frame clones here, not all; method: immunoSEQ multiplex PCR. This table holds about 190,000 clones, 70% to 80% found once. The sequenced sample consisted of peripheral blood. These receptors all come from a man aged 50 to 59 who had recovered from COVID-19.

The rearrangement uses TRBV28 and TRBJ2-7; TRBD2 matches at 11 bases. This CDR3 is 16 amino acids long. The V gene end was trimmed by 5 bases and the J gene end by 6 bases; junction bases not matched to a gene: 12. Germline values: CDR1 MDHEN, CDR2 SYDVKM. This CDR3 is CASSPLGLAGGGEQYF. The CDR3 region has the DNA TGTGCCAGCAGTCCTCTGGGGCTAGCGGGAGGCGGCGAGCAGTACTTC.

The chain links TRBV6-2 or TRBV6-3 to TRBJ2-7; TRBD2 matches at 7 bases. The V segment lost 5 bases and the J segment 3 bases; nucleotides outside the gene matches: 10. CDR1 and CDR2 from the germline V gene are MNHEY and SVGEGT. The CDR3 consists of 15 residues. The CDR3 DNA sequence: TGTGCCAGCAGTCAACCCCGGGACTACCACTACGAGCAGTACTTC. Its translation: CASSQPRDYHYEQYF.

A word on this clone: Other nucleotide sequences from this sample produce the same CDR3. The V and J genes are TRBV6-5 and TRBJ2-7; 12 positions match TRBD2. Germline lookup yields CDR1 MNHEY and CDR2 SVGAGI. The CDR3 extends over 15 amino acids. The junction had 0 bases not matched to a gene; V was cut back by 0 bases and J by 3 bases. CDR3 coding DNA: TGTGCCAGCAGTTACTCGACTAGCGGGAGCTACGAGCAGTACTTC. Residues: CASSYSTSGSYEQYF.

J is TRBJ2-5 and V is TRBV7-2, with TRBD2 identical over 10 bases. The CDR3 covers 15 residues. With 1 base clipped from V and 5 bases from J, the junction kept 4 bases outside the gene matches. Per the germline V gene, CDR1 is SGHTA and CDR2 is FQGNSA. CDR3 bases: TGTGCCAGCAGCTTAGATCCGGGACTAGCGGAGACCCAGTACTTC. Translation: CASSLDPGLAETQYF.

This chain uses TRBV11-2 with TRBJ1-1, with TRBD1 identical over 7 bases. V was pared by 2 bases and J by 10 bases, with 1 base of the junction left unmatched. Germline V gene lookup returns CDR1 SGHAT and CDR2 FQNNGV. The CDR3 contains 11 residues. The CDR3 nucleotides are TGTGCCAGCAGCTTATCAGGGGGAGCTTTCTTT. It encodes CASSLSGGAFF.

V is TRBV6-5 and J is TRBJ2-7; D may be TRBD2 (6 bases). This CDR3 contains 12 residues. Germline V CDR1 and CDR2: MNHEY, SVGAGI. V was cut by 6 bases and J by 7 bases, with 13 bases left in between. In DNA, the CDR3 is TGTGCCAGCAGCCCCATTGGAGGGGAGCAGTACTTC. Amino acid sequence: CASSPIGGEQYF.

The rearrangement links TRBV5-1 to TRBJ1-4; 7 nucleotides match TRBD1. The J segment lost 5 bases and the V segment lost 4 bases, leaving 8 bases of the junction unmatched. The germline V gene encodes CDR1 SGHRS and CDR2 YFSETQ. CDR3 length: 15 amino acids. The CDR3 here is CASSPGTAVNEKLFF. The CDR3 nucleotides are TGCGCCAGCAGCCCAGGGACAGCAGTCAATGAAAAACTGTTTTTT.

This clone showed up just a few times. The CDR3 DNA sequence: TGTGCCAGCAGCCAAGTGACTAGCGGCGGCAATGAGCAGTTCTTC. It translates to CASSQVTSGGNEQFF. J is TRBJ2-1 and V is TRBV3-1 (or the pseudogene TRBV3-2); 9 positions match TRBD2. The germline V gene encodes CDR1 LGHDT and CDR2 YNNKEL (reference sequence). Germline trimming cut 1 base from V and 6 bases from J; bases unmatched to any gene: 4. The CDR3 is 15 amino acids.

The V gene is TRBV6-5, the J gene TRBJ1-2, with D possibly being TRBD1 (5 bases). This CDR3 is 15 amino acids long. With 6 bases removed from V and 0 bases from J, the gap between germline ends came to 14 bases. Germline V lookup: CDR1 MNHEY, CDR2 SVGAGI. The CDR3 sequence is CASRAQGGANYGYTF. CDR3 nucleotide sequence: TGTGCCAGCAGAGCTCAGGGAGGGGCTAACTATGGCTACACCTTC.

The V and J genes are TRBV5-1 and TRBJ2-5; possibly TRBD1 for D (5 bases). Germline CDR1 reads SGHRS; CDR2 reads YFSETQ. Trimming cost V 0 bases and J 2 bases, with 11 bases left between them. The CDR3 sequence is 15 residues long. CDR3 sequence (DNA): TGCGCCAGCAGCTTGGCACCCAGGGCGCAAGAGACCCAGTACTTC. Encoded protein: CASSLAPRAQETQYF.

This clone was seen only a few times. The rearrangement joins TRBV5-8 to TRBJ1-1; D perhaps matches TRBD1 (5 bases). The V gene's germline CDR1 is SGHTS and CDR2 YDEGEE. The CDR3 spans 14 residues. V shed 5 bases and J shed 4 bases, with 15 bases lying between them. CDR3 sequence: CASSHRLSGTEAFF. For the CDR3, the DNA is TGTGCCAGCAGTCACAGGTTGTCCGGCACTGAAGCTTTCTTT.

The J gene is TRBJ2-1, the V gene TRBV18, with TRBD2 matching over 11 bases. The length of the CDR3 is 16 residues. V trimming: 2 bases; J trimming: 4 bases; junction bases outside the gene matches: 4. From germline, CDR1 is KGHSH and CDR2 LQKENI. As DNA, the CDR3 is TGTGCCAGCTCACCAAGGGGGACTAGCGGTTACAATGAGCAGTTCTTC. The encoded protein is CASSPRGTSGYNEQFF.

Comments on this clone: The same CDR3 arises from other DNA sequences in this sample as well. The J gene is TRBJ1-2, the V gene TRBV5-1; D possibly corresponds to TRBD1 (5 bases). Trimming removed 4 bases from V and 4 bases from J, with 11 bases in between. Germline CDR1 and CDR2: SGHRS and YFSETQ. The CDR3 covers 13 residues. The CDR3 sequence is CASSPGQTYGYTF. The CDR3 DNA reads TGCGCCAGCAGCCCAGGACAAACCTATGGCTACACCTTC.

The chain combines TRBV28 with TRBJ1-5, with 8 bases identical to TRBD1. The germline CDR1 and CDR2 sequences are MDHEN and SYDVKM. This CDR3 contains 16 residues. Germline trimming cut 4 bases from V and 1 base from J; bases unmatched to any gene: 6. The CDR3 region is CASSSGQGHSNQPQHF. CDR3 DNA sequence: TGTGCCAGCAGTTCAGGACAGGGACACAGCAATCAGCCCCAGCATTTT.

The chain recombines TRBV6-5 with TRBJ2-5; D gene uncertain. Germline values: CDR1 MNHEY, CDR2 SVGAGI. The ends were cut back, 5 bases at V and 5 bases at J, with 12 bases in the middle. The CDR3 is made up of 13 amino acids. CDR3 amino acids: CASSTSGWETQYF. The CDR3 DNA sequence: TGTGCCAGCAGTACCTCCGGTTGGGAGACCCAGTACTTC.

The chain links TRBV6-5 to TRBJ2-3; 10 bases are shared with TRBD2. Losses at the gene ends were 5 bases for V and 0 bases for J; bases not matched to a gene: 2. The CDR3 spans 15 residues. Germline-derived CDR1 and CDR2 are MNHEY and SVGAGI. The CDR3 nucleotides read TGTGCCAGCAGTCAGACTAGCGGGAGCACAGATACGCAGTATTTT. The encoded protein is CASSQTSGSTDTQYF.

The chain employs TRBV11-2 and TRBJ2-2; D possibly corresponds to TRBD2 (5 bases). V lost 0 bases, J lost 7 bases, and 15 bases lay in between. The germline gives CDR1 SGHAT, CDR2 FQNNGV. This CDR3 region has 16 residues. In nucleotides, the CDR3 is TGTGCCAGCAGCTTAGATTGGAGGCTCTTGGACGGGGAGCTGTTTTTT. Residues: CASSLDWRLLDGELFF.